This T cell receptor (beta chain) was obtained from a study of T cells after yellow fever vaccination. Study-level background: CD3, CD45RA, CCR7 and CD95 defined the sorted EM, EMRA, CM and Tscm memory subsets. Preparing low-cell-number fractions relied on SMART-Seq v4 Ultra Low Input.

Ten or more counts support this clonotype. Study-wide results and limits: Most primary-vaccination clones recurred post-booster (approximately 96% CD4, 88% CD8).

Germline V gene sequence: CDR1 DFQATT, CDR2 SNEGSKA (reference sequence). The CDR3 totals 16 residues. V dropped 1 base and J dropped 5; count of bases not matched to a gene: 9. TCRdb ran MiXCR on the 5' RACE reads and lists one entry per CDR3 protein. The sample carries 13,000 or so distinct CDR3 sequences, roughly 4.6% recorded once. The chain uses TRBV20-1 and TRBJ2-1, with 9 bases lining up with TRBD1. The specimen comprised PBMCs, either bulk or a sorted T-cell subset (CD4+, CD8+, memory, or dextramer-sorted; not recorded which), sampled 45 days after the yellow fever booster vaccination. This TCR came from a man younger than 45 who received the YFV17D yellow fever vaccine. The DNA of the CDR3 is TGCAGTGCTAGAGCCTCCGGGACAGGGCGGGACAATGAGCAGTTCTTC. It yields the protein CSARASGTGRDNEQFF.